The 17 T cell receptor beta chains given below trace back to one sample, sequenced in a study of cytomegalovirus exposure and HLA in healthy donors. The PCR ran on 60 Vbeta and 13 Jbeta primers. Libraries were prepared by immunoSEQ multiplex PCR; TCRdb keeps only in-frame clonotypes and omits some of them. The profile shows about 77,000 clones, approximately 80% of them singletons. Sequences were obtained from PBMCs. Receptors were obtained from a middle-aged man in good health and CMV-seronegative.

A word on this clone: As the CDR3 is not closed by the conserved phenylalanine or tryptophan, this likely results from a read error. This chain links TRBV28 with TRBJ1-2, with no clear D. This CDR3 has 14 residues. CDR1 MDHEN and CDR2 SYDVKM come from the germline V gene. The germline V and J ends were trimmed by 5 bases and 0 bases, with 10 bases remaining between them. CDR3 residues: CASSPGGTNYGYTL. CDR3 nucleotides: TGTGCCAGCAGTCCAGGAGGGACTAACTATGGCTACACCTTG.

This clone was found a few times. The germline gene is not matched at one end of the junction; a read error may be the cause. The V call is TRBV5-1, the J call TRBJ2-5, with no clear D. With the DNA end fitting TRBJ2-7 better, the J assignment may be wrong. CDR3 size: 11 residues. Germline V CDR1 and CDR2: SGHRS, YFSETQ. The DNA of the CDR3 is TGCGCCAACAGCTCGTCCTACGAGCAGTACTTC. This sequence encodes CANSSSYEQYF.

This rearrangement joins TRBV10-1 to TRBJ2-2, with 8 positions matching TRBD1. Germline loops: CDR1 WNHNN, CDR2 SYGVQD (reference sequence). The J segment lost 6 bases and the V segment lost 0 bases, leaving 9 bases of the junction unmatched. The CDR3 runs to 17 residues. The CDR3 region has the DNA TGCGCCAGCAGTGAGTCCCCAGCAGGGGGCGCGTCCGGGGAGCTGTTTTTT. Translating it yields CASSESPAGGASGELFF.

The genes are TRBV19 and TRBJ1-1; D is uncertain. The CDR3 consists of 12 residues. Germline V gene lookup returns CDR1 LNHDA and CDR2 SQIVND (reference sequence). Trimming pared 6 bases from V and 0 bases from J, leaving 5 bases between. Written as DNA, the CDR3 is TGTGCCAGTAGCTTCGTGAACACTGAAGCTTTCTTT. Its translation is CASSFVNTEAFF.

The chain carries TRBV5-4 and TRBJ2-1; no definite D call. The V and J ends lost 1 base and 3 bases respectively, with 14 bases between them. There are 16 residues in the CDR3. Germline-derived CDR1 and CDR2 are SGHNT and YYREEE (reference sequence). This chain's CDR3 is CASSLPPLTIYNEQFF. CDR3 sequence (DNA): TGTGCCAGCAGCTTGCCGCCACTCACGATCTACAATGAGCAGTTCTTC.

The chain has TRBV9 and TRBJ2-5, with TRBD2 identical over 11 bases. Germline V gives CDR1 SGDLS, CDR2 YYNGEE. CDR3 size: 15 residues. After removal of 3 bases from V and 0 bases from J, the junction contained 1 base not matched to a gene. The chain's CDR3 is CASSASGGYQETQYF. As DNA, the CDR3 is TGTGCCAGCAGCGCTAGCGGGGGGTACCAAGAGACCCAGTACTTC.

The V call is TRBV7-3, the J call TRBJ2-3; D may be TRBD2 (5 bases). V was cut by 7 bases and J by 4 bases, with 15 bases left in between. The length of the CDR3 is 14 residues. CDR1 SGHTA and CDR2 FQGTGA come from the germline V gene. The CDR3 coding sequence is TGTGCCAGCACCAAAACGGGGTGGGCAGATACGCAGTATTTT. Translation: CASTKTGWADTQYF. Filled out from reference TRBV7-3 and TRBJ2-3, the complete variable domain reads GAGVSQTPSNKVTEKGKYVELRCDPISGHTALYWYRQSLGQGPEFLIYFQGTGAADDSGLPNDRFFAVRPEGSVSTLKIQRTERGDSAVYLCASTKTGWADTQYFGPGTRLTVL.

The chain combines TRBV7-3 with TRBJ2-1; 7 nucleotides agree with TRBD2. The CDR3 is 15 residues long. Germline loops: CDR1 SGHTA, CDR2 FQGTGA. The junction had 7 bases not matched to a gene; V was cut back by 5 bases and J by 3 bases. This CDR3 is CASSPWGGSYNEQFF. CDR3 in DNA: TGTGCCAGCAGCCCCTGGGGGGGGAGCTACAATGAGCAGTTCTTC.

CDR3 nucleotide sequence: TGTGCCAGCAGCTTTTTGACAGGAGCTTACGAGCAGTACTTC. Translation: CASSFLTGAYEQYF. The V call is TRBV7-2, the J call TRBJ2-7; weak D call: TRBD1 (6 bases). Germline loops: CDR1 SGHTA, CDR2 FQGNSA. The CDR3 spans 14 residues. The V end was cut by 3 bases, the J end by 4 bases, with 13 bases between.

The chain employs TRBV7-2 and TRBJ1-4; possibly TRBD1 for D (6 bases). The germline V and J ends were trimmed by 5 bases and 8 bases, with 21 bases remaining between them. The germline V gene has CDR1 SGHTA and CDR2 FQGNSA. CDR3 size: 16 residues. CDR3: CASSPIPQGLGEKLFF. The CDR3 DNA reads TGTGCCAGCAGCCCTATTCCACAGGGATTAGGGGAAAAACTGTTTTTT.

This sequence joins TRBV5-8 and TRBJ2-1, with a weak D call TRBD2 (6 bases). There are 12 residues in the CDR3. The germline V gene has CDR1 SGHTS and CDR2 YDEGEE. Trimming cost V 3 bases and J 8 bases, with 9 bases left between them. This chain's CDR3 is CASSWRRDEQFF. CDR3 coding DNA: TGTGCCAGCAGCTGGCGGAGGGATGAGCAGTTCTTC. Complete variable domain (other parts from reference TRBV5-8 and TRBJ2-1): EAGVTQSPTHLIKTRGQQATLRCSPISGHTSVYWYQQALGLGLQFLLWYDEGEERNRGNFPPRFSGRQFPNYSSELNVNALELEDSALYLCASSWRRDEQFFGPGTRLTVL.

This clone occurred once. V is TRBV28 and J is TRBJ2-7, with D possibly matching TRBD1 (6 bases). The CDR3 covers 14 residues. Germline V lookup: CDR1 MDHEN, CDR2 SYDVKM. The ends were cut back, 2 bases at V and 3 bases at J, with 11 bases in the middle. The CDR3 is CASSLTGNVYEQYF. Written as DNA, the CDR3 is TGTGCCAGCAGTTTAACAGGGAACGTCTACGAGCAGTACTTC.

V usage is TRBV30 and J usage is TRBJ2-5, with 11 bases lining up with TRBD1. The CDR3 is made up of 15 amino acids. Trimming took 1 base from V and 5 from J; bases not matched to a gene: 6. Looked up from germline, CDR1 is GTSNPN and CDR2 is SVGIG (reference sequence). Here the CDR3 reads CAWSAGTGGTETQYF. The CDR3 region has the DNA TGTGCCTGGAGTGCCGGGACAGGGGGGACGGAGACCCAGTACTTC.

The chain uses TRBV7-3 and TRBJ2-1; D is uncertain. This CDR3 has 15 residues. V was trimmed by 3 bases and J by 0 bases, leaving 9 bases between them. CDR1 is SGHTA and CDR2 is FQGTGA in the germline V gene. DNA for the CDR3: TGTGCCAGCAGCTTTACAGCCAGCTCCTACAATGAGCAGTTCTTC. Its translation: CASSFTASSYNEQFF.

The chain couples TRBV6-5 to TRBJ1-4; 8 bases are shared with TRBD1. This CDR3 comprises 13 residues. The junction had 5 bases not matched to a gene; V was cut back by 4 bases and J by 10 bases. From germline, CDR1 is MNHEY and CDR2 SVGAGI. In DNA, the CDR3 is TGTGCCAGCAGTTTGACAACAGGGGGAAAACTGTTTTTT. Translated: CASSLTTGGKLFF.

This clone showed up just a few times. The genes are TRBV29-1 and TRBJ1-2, with D unresolved. The CDR3 is 12 amino acids. Trimming cost V 8 bases and J 3 bases, with 13 bases left between them. Germline assignment: CDR1 SQVTM and CDR2 ANQGSEA. Written as DNA, the CDR3 is TGCAGCTGTTTAGCAGAATACTATGGCTACACCTTC. Translation: CSCLAEYYGYTF.

J is TRBJ2-7 and V is TRBV19; tentative D call: TRBD2 (6 bases). The length of the CDR3 is 13 residues. V gave up 4 bases and J gave up 3 bases, with 10 bases separating them. Germline CDR1 reads LNHDA; CDR2 reads SQIVND (reference sequence). DNA for the CDR3: TGTGCCAGTAGTAGGGGAGCGGGCTACGAGCAGTACTTC. Protein: CASSRGAGYEQYF.